The 8 T cell receptor beta chains below come from one sample, sequenced in a study of ipilimumab plus nivolumab after autologous stem cell transplantation. Sequencing used immunoSEQ multiplex PCR; TCRdb keeps in-frame clones, though not all of them. This table has tens of thousands of clones, approximately 86% appearing once. Sample: PBMCs, taken in a trial of ipilimumab plus nivolumab as post-transplant consolidation. The receptor set was obtained from a male donor with diffuse large B-cell lymphoma.

This rearrangement joins TRBV5-1 to TRBJ2-2; TRBD2 aligns across 12 bases. The CDR3 is 17 amino acids. Germline trimming cut 0 bases from V and 7 bases from J; bases unmatched to any gene: 7. Looked up from germline, CDR1 is SGHRS and CDR2 is YFSETQ. The CDR3 sequence is CASSLATSGGPGGELFF. The CDR3 DNA is TGCGCCAGCAGCTTGGCCACTAGCGGGGGGCCCGGCGGGGAGCTGTTTTTT. Filled out from reference TRBV5-1 and TRBJ2-2, the complete variable domain reads KAGVTQTPRYLIKTRGQQVTLSCSPISGHRSVSWYQQTPGQGLQFLFEYFSETQRNKGNFPGRFSGRQFSNSRSEMNVSTLELGDSALYLCASSLATSGGPGGELFFGEGSRLTVL.

This clone was counted a single time. The chain recombines TRBV6-6 with TRBJ1-1; TRBD1 might be the D (5 bases). This CDR3 spans 14 amino acids. CDR1 and CDR2 from the germline V gene are MNHNY and SVGAGI (reference sequence). The V gene lost 0 bases and the J gene lost 2 bases, with 7 bases spanning the gap. The CDR3 DNA reads TGTGCCAGCAGTTACTCGGACACCAACACTGAAGCTTTCTTT. The encoded protein is CASSYSDTNTEAFF.

V and J are TRBV7-9 and TRBJ2-6; D unresolved. V dropped 0 bases and J dropped 4 bases, with 1 base sitting between them. The CDR3 runs to 13 residues. Per germline, CDR1 SEHNR and CDR2 FQNEAQ (reference sequence). CDR3 nucleotide sequence: TGTGCCAGCAGCTTAGCCGGGGCCAACGTCCTGACTTTC. Protein product: CASSLAGANVLTF.

The chain is built from TRBV7-2 and TRBJ2-5; 7 nucleotides line up with TRBD2. The J segment lost 2 bases and the V segment lost 5 bases, leaving 8 bases of the junction unmatched. The CDR3 sequence is 15 residues long. CDR1 is SGHTA and CDR2 is FQGNSA in the germline V gene. CDR3 sequence reads: CASSPWGSGQETQYF. CDR3 in DNA: TGTGCCAGCAGCCCTTGGGGTAGCGGGCAAGAGACCCAGTACTTC.

The chain couples TRBV18 to TRBJ2-1; D is unclear. With 3 bases removed from V and 4 bases from J, the gap between germline ends came to 7 bases. CDR3 length: 13 amino acids. CDR1 and CDR2 from the germline V gene are KGHSH and LQKENI. The CDR3 here is CASSPSSYNEQFF. CDR3 nucleotide sequence: TGTGCCAGCTCACCCTCTTCATACAATGAGCAGTTCTTC. Supplemented by reference TRBV18 and TRBJ2-1, the full variable domain reads NAGVMQNPRHLVRRRGQEARLRCSPMKGHSHVYWYRQLPEEGLKFMVYLQKENIIDESGMPKERFSAEFPKEGPSILRIQQVVRGDSAAYFCASSPSSYNEQFFGPGTRLTVL.

The rearrangement joins TRBV5-1 to TRBJ1-4, with D hard to call. Trimming stripped 1 base from V and 6 bases from J, with 7 bases between. Germline CDR1 reads SGHRS; CDR2 reads YFSETQ. There are 13 residues in the CDR3. In DNA form, the CDR3 reads TGCGCCAGCAGCTTGCTGGGGTATGAAAAACTGTTTTTT. This codes for CASSLLGYEKLFF.

The genes are TRBV10-3 and TRBJ1-3; D is undetermined. The V gene's germline CDR1 is ENHRY and CDR2 SYGVKD. V shed 4 bases and J shed 7 bases, with 5 bases lying between them. There are 11 residues in the CDR3. The CDR3 region has the DNA TGTGCCATCAGTGCGGGGAACACCATATATTTT. Protein: CAISAGNTIYF.

The rearrangement uses TRBV9 and TRBJ2-3; 10 bases fit TRBD2. Germline V gives CDR1 SGDLS, CDR2 YYNGEE. The CDR3 totals 14 residues. The CDR3 is CPRSERGGQDTQYF. CDR3 nucleotide sequence: TGTCCCCGATCCGAGCGGGGGGGCCAAGATACGCAGTATTTT.